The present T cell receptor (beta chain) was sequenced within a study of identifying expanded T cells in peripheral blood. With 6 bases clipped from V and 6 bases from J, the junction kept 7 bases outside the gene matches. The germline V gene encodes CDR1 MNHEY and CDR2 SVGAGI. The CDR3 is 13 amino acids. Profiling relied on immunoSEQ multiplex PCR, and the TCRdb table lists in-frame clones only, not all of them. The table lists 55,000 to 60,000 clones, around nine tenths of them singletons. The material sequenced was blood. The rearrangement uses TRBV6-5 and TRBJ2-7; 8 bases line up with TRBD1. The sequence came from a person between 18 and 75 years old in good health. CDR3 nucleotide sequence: TGTGCCAGCAGCCGAGTCACAGGGGGCGAGCAGTACTTC. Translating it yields CASSRVTGGEQYF.